This TCR beta chain was recorded in a study of blood T cell repertoires in COVID-19. In the study overall: Whether acute or convalescent, the COVID-19 samples came from the United States, Italy and Spain.

After removal of 1 base from V and 0 bases from J, the junction contained 4 bases not matched to a gene. Germline values: CDR1 SGDLS, CDR2 YYNGEE. This CDR3 is 16 amino acids long. The table came from immunoSEQ multiplex PCR; TCRdb's copy has only in-frame clones and leaves some out. Of around 120,000 clones listed, approximately 84% are singletons. Sequenced material: peripheral blood. This receptor was taken from a man aged 65-85 years with active or convalescent COVID-19. The genes are TRBV9 and TRBJ2-1; 7 bases match TRBD2. Written as DNA, the CDR3 is TGTGCCAGCAGCGTACTGGGCGGGAGCTCCTACAATGAGCAGTTCTTC. It codes for CASSVLGGSSYNEQFF. The variable domain in full, with the rest retrieved from reference TRBV9 and TRBJ2-1, is DSGVTQTPKHLITATGQRVTLRCSPRSGDLSVYWYQQSLDQGLQFLIQYYNGEERAKGNILERFSAQQFPDLHSELNLSSLELGDSALYFCASSVLGGSSYNEQFFGPGTRLTVL.